The 30 T cell receptor beta chains listed next were all sequenced from one sample in a study of T cell repertoires in cytomegalovirus infection. Using its own MiXCR run on the reads, TCRdb lists one record per CDR3 protein. In the table there are roughly 230,000 distinct CDR3 sequences, about 18% of which are singletons. The sample was CD8+ T cells from PBMCs. These TCRs come from a human donor in good health (CMV status not recorded). Some clones in this sample may be carry-over from other donors' samples.

V gene TRBV7-3 combines with J gene TRBJ1-1; 7 bases match TRBD1. Trimming cost V 5 bases and J 0 bases; bases outside gene matches: 6. CDR1 and CDR2 (germline): SGHTA, FQGTGA. The CDR3 sequence is 15 residues long. CDR3 sequence reads: CASSAPGQMNTEAFF. In nucleotides, the CDR3 is TGTGCCAGCAGCGCACCGGGACAGATGAACACTGAAGCTTTCTTT.

For the CDR3, the DNA is TGCAGTGCTAGCACCCGGGACACGTACGAGCAGTACTTC. Protein product: CSASTRDTYEQYF. The rearrangement links TRBV20-1 to TRBJ2-7; D possibly corresponds to TRBD1 (6 bases). The CDR3 runs 13 residues. The V end lost 3 bases, the J end lost 4 bases, and 13 bases lay between the germline ends. Germline values: CDR1 DFQATT, CDR2 SNEGSKA (reference sequence).

This chain connects TRBV12-3 or TRBV12-4 to TRBJ1-5; D is unresolved. Trimming took off 10 bases at V and 0 bases at J, with 13 bases between the two ends. The CDR3 sequence is 14 residues long. In DNA form, the CDR3 reads TGTGCCACCTCTCAGGAGAATAGCAATCAGCCCCAGCATTTT. It encodes CATSQENSNQPQHF.

In this sample, this clonotype turned up many times. This chain joins TRBV7-2 and TRBJ2-7, with 10 bases aligning to TRBD1. CDR3 length: 16 amino acids. With 6 bases clipped from V and 0 bases from J, the junction kept 8 bases outside the gene matches. Germline CDR1 and CDR2: SGHTA and FQGNSA. The CDR3 loop reads CASRMTGGQSSYEQYF. CDR3 nucleotide sequence: TGTGCCAGCAGGATGACAGGGGGCCAGAGCTCCTACGAGCAGTACTTC.

This clonotype has more than one count but fewer than ten. This sequence joins TRBV2 and TRBJ1-5; the D gene is possibly TRBD1 (5 bases). Germline V gene data show CDR1 as SNHLY and CDR2 as FYNNEI. Trimming took 6 bases from V and 0 from J, leaving 18 bases between them. The CDR3 is made up of 17 amino acids. CDR3 DNA sequence: TGTGCCAGCAGGGACATTAACGGTCCCTCTAGCAATCAGCCCCAGCATTTT. It codes for CASRDINGPSSNQPQHF.

This clonotype was recorded at least ten times. The chain joins TRBV20-1 to TRBJ2-5; TRBD2 aligns across 10 bases. Per germline, CDR1 DFQATT and CDR2 SNEGSKA (reference sequence). With V trimmed by 1 base and J by 2 bases, 7 bases remained unmatched. CDR3 size: 16 residues. In DNA form, the CDR3 reads TGCAGTGCTAGAGTCGCTAGCGGGAGCCTACAAGAGACCCAGTACTTC. It is translated as CSARVASGSLQETQYF.

This chain links TRBV6-2 or TRBV6-3 with TRBJ2-1, with 8 bases that match TRBD2. The V and J ends lost 5 bases and 2 bases, in that order; junction bases with no gene match: 8. The CDR3 spans 16 residues. Per the germline V gene, CDR1 is MNHEY and CDR2 is SVGEGT. The CDR3 nucleotides read TGTGCCAGCAGTCACGCCTTGCGGGGGGCCTACAATGAGCAGTTCTTC. Protein product: CASSHALRGAYNEQFF.

V is TRBV4-3 and J is TRBJ1-2; D not certain. The CDR3 is 19 amino acids. CDR1 is LGHNA and CDR2 is YSLEER in the germline V gene. V dropped 0 bases and J dropped 0 bases, with 20 bases sitting between them. The CDR3 DNA follows: TGCGCCAGCAGCCAAGATCGCCCGGAGGAGGGATATCCTAACTATGGCTACACCTTC. Translation: CASSQDRPEEGYPNYGYTF.

This clonotype was counted many times. The rearrangement joins TRBV19 to TRBJ1-1; D might be TRBD1 (5 bases). With 3 bases removed from V and 1 base from J, the gap between germline ends came to 9 bases. The CDR3 totals 14 residues. Germline CDR1 reads LNHDA; CDR2 reads SQIVND (reference sequence). CDR3 DNA: TGTGCCAGTAGTATCGGGGCAGAGAACACTGAAGCTTTCTTT. This gives the protein CASSIGAENTEAFF. Based on the CDR3 plus reference TRBV19 and TRBJ1-1, the full variable domain is DGGITQSPKYLFRKEGQNVTLSCEQNLNHDAMYWYRQDPGQGLRLIYYSQIVNDFQKGDIAEGYSVSREKKESFPLTVTSAQKNPTAFYLCASSIGAENTEAFFGQGTRLTVV.

The chain recombines TRBV2 with TRBJ2-7; TRBD1 might be the D (7 bases). Germline V gene data show CDR1 as SNHLY and CDR2 as FYNNEI. Trimming took 11 bases from V and 3 from J, leaving 17 bases between them. The CDR3 spans 13 residues. In DNA form, the CDR3 reads TGTGCCGGTCTTGGCAGGGGGGACTACGAGCAGTACTTC. Encoded protein: CAGLGRGDYEQYF.

This sequence joins TRBV5-1 and TRBJ2-1, with 10 nucleotides matching TRBD2. The trim removed 1 base at V and 4 bases at J, leaving 14 bases unmatched. The CDR3 spans 19 residues. Germline values: CDR1 SGHRS, CDR2 YFSETQ. This CDR3 is CASSLPIAGGPSSYNEQFF. The CDR3 DNA reads as TGCGCCAGCAGCTTGCCCATAGCGGGGGGCCCAAGTTCGTACAATGAGCAGTTCTTC.

The chain carries TRBV9 and TRBJ2-1; TRBD1 agrees at 9 bases. There are 17 residues in the CDR3. V lost 0 bases, J lost 5 bases, and 9 bases stayed unmatched. The germline gives CDR1 SGDLS, CDR2 YYNGEE. Here the CDR3 DNA reads TGTGCCAGCAGCGTAGATCGCACCGGGACAGGGAACAATGAGCAGTTCTTC. Translating it yields CASSVDRTGTGNNEQFF.

This clonotype came up many times. This chain links TRBV29-1 with TRBJ1-2, with D hard to call. The CDR3 totals 14 residues. CDR1 SQVTM and CDR2 ANQGSEA come from the germline V gene. With 1 base removed from V and 0 bases from J, the gap between germline ends came to 9 bases. Here the CDR3 reads CSVEVEGTNYGYTF. For the CDR3, the DNA is TGCAGCGTTGAAGTTGAAGGGACTAACTATGGCTACACCTTC.

This clonotype was counted many times. The rearrangement uses TRBV11-1 and TRBJ2-2; 9 bases agree with TRBD2. The CDR3 loop spans 17 amino acids. CDR1 and CDR2 from the germline V gene are SGHAT and FQDESV (reference sequence). After removal of 3 bases from V and 0 bases from J, the junction contained 5 bases not matched to a gene. For the CDR3, the DNA is TGTGCCAGCAGCTTTCTAGCGGGATTTCCGAACACCGGGGAGCTGTTTTTT. It is translated as CASSFLAGFPNTGELFF.

This clonotype was picked up a small number of times. CDR3 sequence: CASSYTASGGARTGELFF. Written as DNA, the CDR3 is TGTGCCAGCAGTTACACGGCTAGCGGGGGGGCGCGCACCGGGGAGCTGTTTTTT. V and J are TRBV6-9 and TRBJ2-2; 12 bases are shared with TRBD2. This CDR3 contains 18 residues. V gave up 3 bases and J gave up 4 bases; unmatched junction bases: 9. Germline loops: CDR1 MNHGY, CDR2 SVAAGI.

The table lists this clonotype with many counts. The chain couples TRBV7-2 to TRBJ2-2; TRBD1 aligns across 8 bases. Trimming at V came to 1 base and at J to 5 bases, leaving 9 bases not matched to a gene. Germline V gene lookup returns CDR1 SGHTA and CDR2 FQGNSA. CDR3 length: 17 residues. CDR3 region: CASSLDRGTPGTGELFF. CDR3 bases: TGTGCCAGCAGCTTAGACAGGGGGACCCCGGGGACCGGGGAGCTGTTTTTT.

This sequence joins TRBV28 and TRBJ1-2; D might be TRBD1 (5 bases). This CDR3 has 15 amino acids. V was clipped by 5 bases and J by 4 bases, with 17 bases between them. CDR1 and CDR2 from the germline V gene are MDHEN and SYDVKM. CDR3 DNA: TGTGCCAGCAGTCCCAGGGTCTCCACAACCTATGGCTACACCTTC. Encoded protein: CASSPRVSTTYGYTF.

This clonotype was detected a few times. The J gene is TRBJ2-5, the V gene TRBV7-9; D remains ambiguous. The germline V gene has CDR1 SEHNR and CDR2 FQNEAQ (reference sequence). The CDR3 has 13 amino acids. V was shortened by 0 bases and J by 4 bases, with 6 bases between the two germline ends. CDR3 nucleotides: TGTGCCAGCAGCTTAGCAGAGGCAGAGACCCAGTACTTC. It yields the protein CASSLAEAETQYF.

The V gene is TRBV20-1, the J gene TRBJ2-5, with 14 bases matching TRBD2. J gave up 3 bases and V 1 base, and 1 base lay outside the gene matches. This CDR3 has 15 amino acids. Germline CDR1 is DFQATT and CDR2 is SNEGSKA (reference sequence). CDR3 protein: CSARGLAGGKETQYF. DNA for the CDR3: TGCAGTGCTAGAGGACTAGCGGGGGGGAAAGAGACCCAGTACTTC.

A few counts support this clonotype. J is TRBJ2-5 and V is TRBV7-9; perhaps TRBD1 as D (5 bases). CDR3 length equals 14 residues. V was cut by 4 bases and J by 2 bases, with 11 bases left in between. The V gene's germline CDR1 is SEHNR and CDR2 FQNEAQ (reference sequence). CDR3 DNA: TGTGCCAGCAGCTCCACAGACAGACAAGAGACCCAGTACTTC. It encodes CASSSTDRQETQYF. The whole variable domain, remainder taken from reference TRBV7-9 and TRBJ2-5, is DTGVSQNPRHKITKRGQNVTFRCDPISEHNRLYWYRQTLGQGPEFLTYFQNEAQLEKSRLLSDRFSAERPKGSFSTLEIQRTEQGDSAMYLCASSSTDRQETQYFGPGTRLLVL.

The chain recombines TRBV7-9 with TRBJ1-1; D gene uncertain. The V and J ends lost 7 bases and 5 bases respectively, with 17 bases between them. This CDR3 has 14 amino acids. Germline CDR1 reads SEHNR; CDR2 reads FQNEAQ (reference sequence). CDR3 residues: CASTLGWQLTEAFF. The CDR3 DNA is TGTGCCAGCACCCTGGGGTGGCAGCTAACTGAAGCTTTCTTT.

The rearrangement links TRBV20-1 to TRBJ2-3, with 8 positions matching TRBD1. CDR3 length equals 15 residues. V trimming: 5 bases; J trimming: 7 bases; junction bases outside the gene matches: 14. CDR1 DFQATT and CDR2 SNEGSKA come from the germline V gene (reference sequence). CDR3 amino acids: CSARQGLQAGNTQYF. Here the CDR3 DNA reads TGCAGTGCTCGACAGGGGTTGCAGGCTGGGAATACGCAGTATTTT.

The chain is built from TRBV2 and TRBJ2-3; D might be TRBD2 (6 bases). Germline assignment: CDR1 SNHLY and CDR2 FYNNEI. This CDR3 region has 16 residues. The germline V and J ends were trimmed by 2 bases and 2 bases, with 14 bases remaining between them. The DNA for the CDR3 is TGTGCCAGCAGTGAAACTAGCTCCCTTTACACAGATACGCAGTATTTT. Translating it yields CASSETSSLYTDTQYF.

This clonotype appeared many times. The chain is built from TRBV11-2 and TRBJ2-3, with TRBD2 matching over 7 bases. The germline V gene encodes CDR1 SGHAT and CDR2 FQNNGV. There are 17 residues in the CDR3. V lost 4 bases, J lost 1 base, and 11 bases stayed unmatched. The DNA for the CDR3 is TGTGCCAGCAGCTACCCTCGTGGAAGCGGGGGCACAGATACGCAGTATTTT. Amino acids: CASSYPRGSGGTDTQYF.

V and J are TRBV28 and TRBJ1-5, with 9 nucleotides matching TRBD1. J lost 7 bases, V lost 1 base, and 11 bases had no gene match. This CDR3 spans 17 amino acids. The germline V gene encodes CDR1 MDHEN and CDR2 SYDVKM. CDR3: CASSLFVGQGIGQPQHF. CDR3 sequence (DNA): TGTGCCAGCAGTTTATTTGTTGGACAGGGGATTGGACAGCCCCAGCATTTT.

The sample holds many counts of this clonotype. This chain connects TRBV7-9 to TRBJ1-2; no reliable D call. The CDR3 extends over 13 amino acids. The germline CDR1 and CDR2 sequences are SEHNR and FQNEAQ (reference sequence). Trimming took 8 bases from V and 8 from J, leaving 18 bases between them. In DNA form, the CDR3 reads TGTGCCAGCGGTGGAGATCCAATTCAAGGCTACACCTTC. It is translated as CASGGDPIQGYTF.

This clonotype was observed many times. The rearrangement joins TRBV7-6 to TRBJ1-5; D gene uncertain. V lost 0 bases and J lost 5, with 5 bases in between. Germline lookup yields CDR1 SGHVS and CDR2 FNYEAQ. The CDR3 extends over 13 amino acids. This CDR3 is CASSLAAHQPQHF. Written as DNA, the CDR3 is TGTGCCAGCAGCTTAGCGGCCCATCAGCCCCAGCATTTT.

This clonotype has a single count. V is TRBV28 and J is TRBJ1-5, with 8 bases fitting TRBD1. Trimming cost V 5 bases and J 0 bases; bases outside gene matches: 6. Germline-derived CDR1 and CDR2 are MDHEN and SYDVKM. CDR3 size: 16 residues. The CDR3: CASSINRGASNQPQHF. CDR3 nucleotides: TGTGCCAGCAGTATAAACAGGGGGGCTAGCAATCAGCCCCAGCATTTT.

Remarks on this clonotype: Possible read error: a much larger clone is one base away. The CDR3 nucleotides read TGTGCCAACAGTGAATCTGGGACTGAAGCTTTCTTT. Protein product: CANSESGTEAFF. The chain employs TRBV25-1 and TRBJ1-1, with D uncertain. The CDR3 is made up of 12 amino acids. Germline V CDR1 and CDR2: MGHDK, SYGVNS.

This clonotype has a handful of counts. The CDR3 DNA sequence: TGTGCCAGCAGCGCCTTAGGGCCCAACACCGGGGAGCTGTTTTTT. Protein: CASSALGPNTGELFF. The chain links TRBV6-1 to TRBJ2-2; D uncertain. CDR1 is MNHNS, CDR2 SASEGT, per germline. CDR3 length: 15 residues. V dropped 6 bases and J dropped 2 bases, with 13 bases sitting between them.